The rows below give T cell receptor beta chains drawn from one sample of a study of T cells after yellow fever vaccination. Each CDR3 protein gets one entry after TCRdb re-called the 5' RACE reads with MiXCR. This table holds 300,000 to 450,000 distinct CDR3 sequences, approximately 6% found once. Material: PBMCs, obtained 5 days after the yellow fever booster vaccination. The receptors stem from a man aged 25-45 years who received the YFV17D yellow fever vaccine. The CDR3 runs from the conserved cysteine through the conserved F or W. The D gene is left open where the match is weak. Expanded clones are given a class, and other clones once, few, many or no size at all.

TRBV20-1	NA	TRBJ2-7	many	TGCAGTGCCCCCTCAGGGGTAGCGGGCTTCTACGAGCAGTACTTC	CSAPSGVAGFYEQYF
TRBV7-3	TRBD2	TRBJ2-5	NA	TGTGCCAGCAGCCTCCTAGCGGGAGAAGAGACCCAGTACTTC	CASSLLAGEETQYF
TRBV5-1	TRBD2	TRBJ2-2	few	TGCGCCAGCAGCCCCGCGGGAGTGGACACCGGGGAGCTGTTTTTT	CASSPAGVDTGELFF
TRBV19	NA	TRBJ2-7	few	TGTGCCAGTAGTGGGAGCAGGTACGAGCAGTACTTC	CASSGSRYEQYF
TRBV7-9	NA	TRBJ2-3	many	TGTGCCAGCAGCGTAGGGAAAAGCACAGATACGCAGTATTTT	CASSVGKSTDTQYF
TRBV21-1	NA	TRBJ2-7	few	TGTGCCAGCAGCAAAGTCCGGGGGGAGTACGAGCAGTACTTC	CASSKVRGEYEQYF
TRBV5-6	NA	TRBJ2-3	many	TGTGCCAGCAGCCCATCCCCGGAAGATACGCAGTATTTT	CASSPSPEDTQYF
TRBV6-2/TRBV6-3	TRBD2	TRBJ2-1	NA	TGTGCCAGCAGTTATGGACTAGCGGGAGTCCCTTATTTTTCGAATGAGCAGTTCTTC	CASSYGLAGVPYFSNEQFF
TRBV29-1	TRBD2	TRBJ2-2	NA	TGCAGCATTGCAGGACTAGCGTCCACCGGGGAGCTGTTTTTT	CSIAGLASTGELFF
TRBV7-9	TRBD2	TRBJ2-5	many	TGTGCCAGCAGCTTCGGACTAGCGGGAGTTCGGGAGACCCAGTACTTC	CASSFGLAGVRETQYF
TRBV20-1	NA	TRBJ2-5	many	TGCAGTGCTAGTGGGGATAAAGAGACCCAGTACTTC	CSASGDKETQYF
TRBV20-1	TRBD2	TRBJ2-4	few	TGCTGTGCTAGAGGTCCTTCAGCGGGAGGGCAAAACATTCAGTACTTC	CCARGPSAGGQNIQYF
TRBV29-1	NA	TRBJ2-3	NA	TGCAGCTCGACCAGCACAGATACGCAGTATTTT	CSSTSTDTQYF
TRBV20-1	NA	TRBJ2-7	NA	TGCAGTGCTAGAGTGGAGCGGCCCACACCCTACGAGCAGTACTTC	CSARVERPTPYEQYF
TRBV5-1	NA	TRBJ2-1	few	TGCGCCAGCAGCTTGCTAGGCCATGAGCAGTTCTTC	CASSLLGHEQFF
TRBV6-5	TRBD1	TRBJ1-5	many	TGTGCCAGCAGCGTTGGACAGGGATCGTTTGAGCCCCAGCATTTT	CASSVGQGSFEPQHF
TRBV27	NA	TRBJ2-7	many	TGTGCCAGCAGTGGAAACACTGGCTACGAGCAGTACTTC	CASSGNTGYEQYF
TRBV28	NA	TRBJ2-2	few	TGTGCCAGCAGTGCCGTGGGTCTTAATCAGAACGCGAACACCGGGGAGCTGTTTTTT	CASSAVGLNQNANTGELFF
TRBV6-5	NA	TRBJ2-7	many	TGTGCCAGCGGTCAATCCCCCTACGAGCAGTACTTC	CASGQSPYEQYF
TRBV6-2/TRBV6-3	NA	TRBJ1-5	NA	TGTGCCAGCAGTCCATCAGAACCCAATCAGCCCCAGCATTTT	CASSPSEPNQPQHF
TRBV9	NA	TRBJ2-5	many	TGTGCCAGCAGCGTAGCTACGGGAGAGACCCAGTACTTC	CASSVATGETQYF
TRBV20-1	NA	TRBJ2-3	few	TGCAGTGCTACGGGGGTTAGCACAGATACGCAGTATTTT	CSATGVSTDTQYF